These 6 T cell receptor beta chains share one sample of origin, sequenced in a study of a mutant IDH1 vaccine in newly diagnosed glioma. Indicated time point: week 11, during vaccination. One vaccine dose held 300 ug of mutant IDH1 20-mer peptide and came with topical imiquimod. Assay: immunoSEQ multiplex PCR; the TCRdb copy retains only in-frame clones and omits some. The table has roughly 70,000 clones, around 84% seen once. Antigen specificity for these receptors is unknown. The sequencing used PBMCs, collected from a glioma patient whose treatment included an IDH1 peptide vaccine. Every receptor here comes from a woman in her 50s with glioma.

The V call is TRBV7-9, the J call TRBJ1-2, with 7 bases matching TRBD1. With V trimmed by 5 bases and J by 3 bases, 6 bases remained unmatched. The V gene's germline CDR1 is SEHNR and CDR2 FQNEAQ (reference sequence). This CDR3 comprises 14 residues. The CDR3: CASSTDRTHYGYTF. DNA of the CDR3: TGTGCCAGCAGCACGGACAGGACACACTATGGCTACACCTTC.

The rearrangement uses TRBV4-2 and TRBJ1-5; D not certain. Trimming left V 0 bases short and J 7 bases short, with 22 bases between. The CDR3 sequence is 18 residues long. Germline assignment: CDR1 LGHNA and CDR2 YNFKEQ. The CDR3 sequence: CASSQERYYKGQRQPQHF. CDR3 nucleotide sequence: TGTGCCAGCAGCCAAGAAAGATACTATAAGGGCCAAAGGCAGCCCCAGCATTTT.

This clone was counted only a few times. V usage is TRBV29-1 and J usage is TRBJ1-2; D is undetermined. Germline values: CDR1 SQVTM, CDR2 ANQGSEA. V was shortened by 5 bases and J by 2 bases, with 12 bases between the two germline ends. The CDR3 is 13 residues long. CDR3 protein: CSVFVPLNYGYTF. For the CDR3, the DNA is TGCAGCGTTTTCGTGCCGCTAAACTATGGCTACACCTTC.

This chain links TRBV5-6 with TRBJ1-2, with D uncertain. V lost 7 bases and J 3 bases, leaving 10 bases between the germline ends. The CDR3 is 12 amino acids. The germline V gene has CDR1 SGHDT and CDR2 YYEEEE. CDR3 residues: CASSEGYYGYTF. The CDR3 nucleotides are TGTGCCAGCTCGGAAGGCTACTATGGCTACACCTTC.

The chain uses TRBV18 and TRBJ2-1; D possibly uses TRBD1 or TRBD2 (5 bases each). This CDR3 is built from 12 residues. The V end lost 2 bases, the J end lost 15 bases, and 14 bases lay between the germline ends. Germline lookup yields CDR1 KGHSH and CDR2 LQKENI. The CDR3 nucleotides are TGTGCCAGCTCACCAGTCCGGGACCCTCCGTTCTTC. Its protein is CASSPVRDPPFF.

This clone has more than one count but fewer than ten. The rearrangement links TRBV29-1 to TRBJ1-1, with D maybe TRBD1 (6 bases). Trimming stripped 2 bases from V and 4 bases from J, with 11 bases between. This CDR3 comprises 13 residues. CDR1 and CDR2 (germline): SQVTM, ANQGSEA. The CDR3 DNA reads as TGCAGCGTTGAAATACAGGGATTCACTGAAGCTTTCTTT. Translated: CSVEIQGFTEAFF.